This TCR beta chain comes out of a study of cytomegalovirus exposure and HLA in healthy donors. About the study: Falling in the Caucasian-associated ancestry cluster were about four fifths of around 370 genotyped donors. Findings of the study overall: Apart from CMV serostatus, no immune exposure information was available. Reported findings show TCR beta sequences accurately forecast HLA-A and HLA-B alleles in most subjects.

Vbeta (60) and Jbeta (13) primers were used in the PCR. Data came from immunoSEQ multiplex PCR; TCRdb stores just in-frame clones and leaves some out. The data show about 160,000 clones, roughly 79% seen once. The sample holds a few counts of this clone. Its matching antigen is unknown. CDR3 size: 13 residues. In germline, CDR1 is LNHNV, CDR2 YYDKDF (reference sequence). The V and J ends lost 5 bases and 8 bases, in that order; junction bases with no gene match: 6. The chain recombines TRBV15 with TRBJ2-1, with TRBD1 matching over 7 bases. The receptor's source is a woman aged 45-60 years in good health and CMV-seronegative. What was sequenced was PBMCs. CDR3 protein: CATSRDSVYEQFF. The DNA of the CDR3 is TGTGCCACCAGCCGGGACAGCGTGTATGAGCAGTTCTTC.